The 28 T cell receptor beta chains below were found in one sample sequenced in a study of CD8+CD57+ T cells in acquired aplastic anemia. CDR3 and TCR beta VDJ profiling relied on genomic DNA as the template. Using its own MiXCR run on the reads, TCRdb lists one record per CDR3 protein. The repertoire holds hundreds of thousands of distinct CDR3 sequences, about 56% seen once, with approximately 8.2% in the top ten. The sample consisted of sorted CD4+, CD8+, or CD8+CD57+ T cells (not recorded which) from PBMCs. The receptors originated from a human donor with severe aplastic anemia or a healthy control (not recorded which).

This clonotype was detected many times. The rearrangement joins TRBV20-1 to TRBJ1-4, with 8 bases that match TRBD1. The CDR3 loop spans 17 amino acids. CDR1 is DFQATT and CDR2 is SNEGSKA in the germline V gene (reference sequence). Losses at the gene ends were 1 base for V and 4 bases for J; bases not matched to a gene: 11. In DNA, the CDR3 is TGCAGTGCTAGAGTGACAGGGGCTGGGGGATATAATGAAAAACTGTTTTTT. It codes for CSARVTGAGGYNEKLFF.

The rearrangement links TRBV29-1 to TRBJ2-1, with 14 bases matching TRBD2. This CDR3 is built from 17 residues. The V gene's germline CDR1 is SQVTM and CDR2 ANQGSEA. V shed 3 bases, J shed 0 bases, and the junction held 4 bases outside the gene matches. This CDR3 reads CSVEGTSGGGSYNEQFF. DNA for the CDR3: TGCAGCGTTGAGGGGACTAGCGGGGGTGGCTCCTACAATGAGCAGTTCTTC.

The V call is TRBV14, the J call TRBJ2-2; D gene ambiguous. V dropped 5 bases and J dropped 4 bases, with 8 bases sitting between them. CDR3 length equals 13 residues. Germline-derived CDR1 and CDR2 are SGHDN and FVKESK. The CDR3 spells CASSETVTGELFF. CDR3 DNA: TGTGCCAGCAGCGAAACAGTCACCGGGGAGCTGTTTTTT.

The gene calls are TRBV9 and TRBJ2-6; a possible D gene is TRBD1 (6 bases). Deletions cut 4 bases from V and 2 bases from J, with 19 bases between. The CDR3 has 18 residues. The V gene's germline CDR1 is SGDLS and CDR2 YYNGEE. The CDR3, as DNA: TGTGCCAGCAGCACCAATCAGGTGAGGGACACTGGGGCCAACGTCCTGACTTTC. It is translated as CASSTNQVRDTGANVLTF. The full variable domain, rest sourced from reference TRBV9 and TRBJ2-6, is DSGVTQTPKHLITATGQRVTLRCSPRSGDLSVYWYQQSLDQGLQFLIQYYNGEERAKGNILERFSAQQFPDLHSELNLSSLELGDSALYFCASSTNQVRDTGANVLTFGAGSRLTVL.

V is TRBV10-2 and J is TRBJ2-5; unclear D gene. The V end was cut by 0 bases, the J end by 2 bases, with 7 bases between. The CDR3 extends over 14 amino acids. Per germline, CDR1 WSHSY and CDR2 SAAADI. The CDR3 is CASSESRSQETQYF. CDR3 DNA: TGCGCCAGCAGTGAGTCAAGGAGTCAAGAGACCCAGTACTTC.

V is TRBV7-9 and J is TRBJ1-2, with TRBD1 matching 7 bases. This CDR3 comprises 15 residues. V dropped 0 bases and J dropped 5; count of bases not matched to a gene: 6. Germline lookup yields CDR1 SEHNR and CDR2 FQNEAQ (reference sequence). In DNA, the CDR3 is TGTGCCAGCAGCTTAGCCGCAGGGGGTGGTTATGGCTACACCTTC. Residues: CASSLAAGGGYGYTF.

This chain connects TRBV20-1 to TRBJ2-5; 9 nucleotides align to TRBD1. The V gene end was trimmed by 6 bases and the J gene end by 5 bases; junction bases not matched to a gene: 10. The CDR3 consists of 14 residues. Per germline, CDR1 DFQATT and CDR2 SNEGSKA (reference sequence). Here the CDR3 DNA reads TGCAGTGCAGGGACAGGGAGAAGGGGGGAGACCCAGTACTTC. It is translated as CSAGTGRRGETQYF.

The chain uses TRBV19 and TRBJ1-6; D is possibly TRBD1 (6 bases). V was shortened by 7 bases and J by 11 bases, with 30 bases between the two germline ends. The CDR3 covers 18 residues. The germline CDR1 and CDR2 sequences are LNHDA and SQIVND (reference sequence). Here the CDR3 DNA reads TGTGCCAGTAACGAGGGGGAGAACTCTTTCTCCTATGATCCACCCCTCCACTTT. The encoded protein is CASNEGENSFSYDPPLHF.

The chain joins TRBV2 to TRBJ1-6; the D gene is possibly TRBD1 (5 bases). Trimming took off 3 bases at V and 7 bases at J, with 13 bases between the two ends. The CDR3 spans 15 residues. Germline CDR1 reads SNHLY; CDR2 reads FYNNEI. The CDR3 region is CASSDPGRINSPLHF. CDR3 coding DNA: TGTGCCAGCAGTGACCCGGGACGGATCAATTCACCCCTCCACTTT.

The chain combines TRBV5-6 with TRBJ2-1, with D perhaps TRBD1 (5 bases). The V end was cut by 4 bases, the J end by 2 bases, with 10 bases between. CDR1 and CDR2 from the germline V gene are SGHDT and YYEEEE. This CDR3 has 14 residues. The CDR3 region has the DNA TGTGCCAGCAGCCCCCTAGGGGCCTACAATGAGCAGTTCTTC. Its protein is CASSPLGAYNEQFF. Using reference TRBV5-6 and TRBJ2-1 for the parts outside the CDR3, the full variable domain is DAGVTQSPTHLIKTRGQQVTLRCSPKSGHDTVSWYQQALGQGPQFIFQYYEEEERQRGNFPDRFSGHQFPNYSSELNVNALLLGDSALYLCASSPLGAYNEQFFGPGTRLTVL.

The chain has TRBV5-1 and TRBJ1-4, with D tentatively TRBD1 (5 bases). The CDR3 spans 16 residues. V was clipped by 4 bases and J by 7 bases, with 20 bases between them. Per germline, CDR1 SGHRS and CDR2 YFSETQ. CDR3 sequence (DNA): TGCGCCAGCAGCCAAGAGATCGTAGGGAGGGGTGAAAAACTGTTTTTT. It yields the protein CASSQEIVGRGEKLFF.

This clonotype was seen repeatedly, ten times or more. The rearrangement links TRBV2 to TRBJ1-5; 7 nucleotides line up with TRBD1. The V gene's germline CDR1 is SNHLY and CDR2 FYNNEI. J lost 5 bases, V lost 6 bases, and 10 bases had no gene match. CDR3 size: 15 residues. The CDR3, as DNA: TGTGCCAGCAGCGCAACGACAGGGACCGATCAGCCCCAGCATTTT. Translation: CASSATTGTDQPQHF. Looking up the rest from reference TRBV2 and TRBJ1-5 gives the full variable domain: EPEVTQTPSHQVTQMGQEVILRCVPISNHLYFYWYRQILGQKVEFLVSFYNNEISEKSEIFDDQFSVERPDGSNFTLKIRSTKLEDSAMYFCASSATTGTDQPQHFGDGTRLSIL.

The chain joins TRBV7-9 to TRBJ2-1, with TRBD2 identical over 7 bases. Per germline, CDR1 SEHNR and CDR2 FQNEAQ (reference sequence). The CDR3 is 15 amino acids. The trim removed 2 bases at V and 6 bases at J, leaving 7 bases unmatched. CDR3 nucleotide sequence: TGTGCCAGCAGCTTAAGACTAGCAATGGGCAATGAGCAGTTCTTC. Translating gives CASSLRLAMGNEQFF.

In the case of this clonotype: An end of the junction does not agree with germline; a read error may underlie this. The chain combines TRBV10-1 with TRBJ1-5; 10 bases align to TRBD1. Germline V gives CDR1 WNHNN, CDR2 SYGVQD (reference sequence). The CDR3 loop spans 17 amino acids. CDR3 sequence: CASSASGQGLSSQPQHF. The CDR3 DNA sequence: TGCGCCAGCAGTGCGTCGGGACAGGGGCTTAGCAGTCAGCCCCAGCATTTT.

This clonotype was picked up many times. This chain uses TRBV3-1 with TRBJ1-1; the match to TRBD1 covers 8 bases. Germline assignment: CDR1 LGHDT and CDR2 YNNKEL (reference sequence). The CDR3 extends over 15 amino acids. Trimming cost V 1 base and J 4 bases; bases outside gene matches: 5. The DNA for the CDR3 is TGTGCCAGCAGCCAAGGAGGGACAGGTGGCACTGAAGCTTTCTTT. This codes for CASSQGGTGGTEAFF.

The chain links TRBV20-1 to TRBJ1-1; D is perhaps TRBD1 (6 bases). The CDR3 totals 14 residues. In germline, CDR1 is DFQATT, CDR2 SNEGSKA (reference sequence). V was clipped by 5 bases and J by 1 base, with 14 bases between them. The CDR3 loop is CSAQDPDRNTEAFF. The CDR3 nucleotides read TGCAGTGCTCAAGACCCGGACAGGAACACTGAAGCTTTCTTT.

The chain couples TRBV7-9 to TRBJ2-7; D not resolved. V lost 8 bases to trimming and J lost 0 bases, with 11 bases between them. The CDR3 loop spans 13 amino acids. Germline assignment: CDR1 SEHNR and CDR2 FQNEAQ (reference sequence). The CDR3: CASSWADSYEQYF. The CDR3 coding sequence is TGTGCCAGCTCTTGGGCCGACTCCTACGAGCAGTACTTC. The variable domain in full, with the rest retrieved from reference TRBV7-9 and TRBJ2-7, is DTGVSQNPRHKITKRGQNVTFRCDPISEHNRLYWYRQTLGQGPEFLTYFQNEAQLEKSRLLSDRFSAERPKGSFSTLEIQRTEQGDSAMYLCASSWADSYEQYFGPGTRLTVT.

This clonotype appeared many times. This chain joins TRBV6-2 or TRBV6-3 and TRBJ2-7; TRBD2 agrees at 15 bases. Looked up from germline, CDR1 is MNHEY and CDR2 is SVGEGT. The CDR3 sequence is 19 residues long. Trimming took 4 bases from V and 6 from J; bases not matched to a gene: 16. The DNA for the CDR3 is TGTGCCAGCAGTTCCGAGCGGACTAGCGGGGGGGCCAGAACGCGCGAGCAGTACTTC. Protein: CASSSERTSGGARTREQYF.

This clonotype was recorded at least ten times. CDR3: CASSDSAFLAAQYF. CDR3 in DNA: TGTGCCAGCAGTGATTCGGCTTTTCTAGCTGCGCAGTATTTT. The genes are TRBV2 and TRBJ2-3, with D possibly TRBD2 on 5 matching bases. V was trimmed by 3 bases and J by 10 bases, leaving 17 bases between them. This CDR3 contains 14 residues. Germline lookup yields CDR1 SNHLY and CDR2 FYNNEI.

This clonotype was detected once. The chain links TRBV7-9 to TRBJ2-3, with TRBD2 matching over 7 bases. This CDR3 has 14 amino acids. Germline CDR1 SEHNR, CDR2 FQNEAQ (reference sequence). The junction had 7 bases not matched to a gene; V was cut back by 8 bases and J by 2 bases. The CDR3, as DNA: TGTGCCAGCGGCGGGAGCGGGGCCACAGATACGCAGTATTTT. Translated, it gives CASGGSGATDTQYF. The full variable domain, in which reference TRBV7-9 and TRBJ2-3 provide the parts outside the CDR3, is DTGVSQNPRHKITKRGQNVTFRCDPISEHNRLYWYRQTLGQGPEFLTYFQNEAQLEKSRLLSDRFSAERPKGSFSTLEIQRTEQGDSAMYLCASGGSGATDTQYFGPGTRLTVL.

This clonotype was seen more than once but under ten times. J is TRBJ2-2 and V is TRBV19; 7 bases line up with TRBD2. This CDR3 region has 18 residues. Germline V gives CDR1 LNHDA, CDR2 SQIVND (reference sequence). V shed 2 bases, J shed 0 bases, and the junction held 9 bases outside the gene matches. The chain's CDR3 is CASSINPLANANTGELFF. Written as DNA, the CDR3 is TGTGCCAGTAGTATAAACCCACTAGCGAACGCGAACACCGGGGAGCTGTTTTTT.

CDR3 sequence reads: CAISVTDSYEQYF. The CDR3 nucleotides read TGTGCCATTTCTGTGACGGACAGCTACGAGCAGTACTTC. The rearrangement uses TRBV10-3 and TRBJ2-7, with D possibly being TRBD1 (6 bases). Germline V gene sequence: CDR1 ENHRY, CDR2 SYGVKD. The V end was cut by 9 bases, the J end by 3 bases, with 15 bases between. The CDR3 spans 13 residues.

J is TRBJ1-2 and V is TRBV5-1, with 7 bases aligning to TRBD1. CDR3 length: 13 amino acids. Germline CDR1 and CDR2: SGHRS and YFSETQ. V lost 3 bases to trimming and J lost 6 bases; unmatched junction nucleotides: 5. The CDR3 DNA is TGCGCCAGCAGCTATGGACAGGCAAATGGCTACACCTTC. Translation: CASSYGQANGYTF.

This clonotype was seen at least ten times. V gene TRBV7-2 combines with J gene TRBJ2-1; unclear D gene. Germline CDR1 SGHTA, CDR2 FQGNSA. The V gene lost 5 bases and the J gene lost 4 bases, with 9 bases spanning the gap. This CDR3 is built from 13 residues. In DNA form, the CDR3 reads TGTGCCAGCAGCCCTCTCCTATACAATGAGCAGTTCTTC. Protein product: CASSPLLYNEQFF. Full variable domain (missing parts from reference TRBV7-2 and TRBJ2-1): GAGVSQSPSNKVTEKGKDVELRCDPISGHTALYWYRQSLGQGLEFLIYFQGNSAPDKSGLPSDRFSAERTGGSVSTLTIQRTQQEDSAVYLCASSPLLYNEQFFGPGTRLTVL.

This clonotype has ten or more counts. The CDR3 DNA sequence: TGTGCCAGCAGTACTGGACAGCGCTACGAGCAGTACTTC. Residues: CASSTGQRYEQYF. The J gene is TRBJ2-7, the V gene TRBV6-2 or TRBV6-3; D is possibly TRBD1 (6 bases). The CDR3 has 13 residues. Per germline, CDR1 MNHEY and CDR2 SVGEGT. Trimming pared 5 bases from V and 3 bases from J, leaving 11 bases between.

This clonotype occurred a few times. This rearrangement joins TRBV5-1 to TRBJ2-5, with TRBD1 matching over 7 bases. Germline-derived CDR1 and CDR2 are SGHRS and YFSETQ. Trimming at V came to 7 bases and at J to 1 base, leaving 7 bases not matched to a gene. CDR3 size: 14 residues. CDR3 DNA sequence: TGCGCCAGCTCGGACAGGAACCCCCAAGAGACCCAGTACTTC. It is translated as CASSDRNPQETQYF.

The chain uses TRBV20-1 and TRBJ2-7, with 14 bases that match TRBD2. This CDR3 has 15 amino acids. The junction had 9 bases not matched to a gene; V was cut back by 6 bases and J by 5 bases. Germline CDR1 DFQATT, CDR2 SNEGSKA (reference sequence). The DNA for the CDR3 is TGCAGTGCCCTTGGACTAGCGGGGGGCCGGGACGAGCAGTACTTC. The encoded protein is CSALGLAGGRDEQYF.

This chain joins TRBV9 and TRBJ1-1; 10 nucleotides agree with TRBD1. The CDR3 is 15 amino acids. CDR1 and CDR2 (germline): SGDLS, YYNGEE. Trimming cost V 3 bases and J 5 bases; bases outside gene matches: 7. CDR3 amino acids: CASSAPTGGRTEAFF. The DNA for the CDR3 is TGTGCCAGCAGCGCCCCGACAGGGGGCAGGACTGAAGCTTTCTTT. Filled out from reference TRBV9 and TRBJ1-1, the complete variable domain reads DSGVTQTPKHLITATGQRVTLRCSPRSGDLSVYWYQQSLDQGLQFLIQYYNGEERAKGNILERFSAQQFPDLHSELNLSSLELGDSALYFCASSAPTGGRTEAFFGQGTRLTVV.